This record covers a single T cell receptor (beta chain). This record comes from a study of blood T cell repertoires in COVID-19. As for the study in general: The United States, Italy and Spain provided the acute and convalescent COVID-19 samples.

The CDR3 loop spans 14 amino acids. Trimming cost V 5 bases and J 4 bases; bases outside gene matches: 7. Germline loops: CDR1 SGHTA, CDR2 FQGNSA. The study drew participants aged about 18 to 89 years from some 24 US areas. What the recovered Cohort 3 donors had was two negative PCRs, clearance, or symptom resolution. Authors' processing steps: Estimation of nucleated cell counts relied on the amplification of reference gene primers. The data were produced by immunoSEQ multiplex PCR, yet TCRdb's version contains in-frame clones alone and is incomplete. For V, J and clone size, that table is used; D and trimming come from the DNA. The sample includes about 270,000 clones, about 87% of them seen just once.

The chain is built from TRBV7-2 and TRBJ1-2; 7 positions agree with TRBD1. Material: PBMCs or T cells enriched from blood (not recorded which). This clonotype was obtained from a woman aged 50 to 65 who had recovered from COVID-19. DNA of the CDR3: TGTGCCAGCAGCCCCCCCCGGGACAGCTATGGCTACACCTTC. It yields the protein CASSPPRDSYGYTF. The full variable domain, completed using reference TRBV7-2 and TRBJ1-2, is GAGVSQSPSNKVTEKGKDVELRCDPISGHTALYWYRQSLGQGLEFLIYFQGNSAPDKSGLPSDRFSAERTGGSVSTLTIQRTQQEDSAVYLCASSPPRDSYGYTFGSGTRLTVV.